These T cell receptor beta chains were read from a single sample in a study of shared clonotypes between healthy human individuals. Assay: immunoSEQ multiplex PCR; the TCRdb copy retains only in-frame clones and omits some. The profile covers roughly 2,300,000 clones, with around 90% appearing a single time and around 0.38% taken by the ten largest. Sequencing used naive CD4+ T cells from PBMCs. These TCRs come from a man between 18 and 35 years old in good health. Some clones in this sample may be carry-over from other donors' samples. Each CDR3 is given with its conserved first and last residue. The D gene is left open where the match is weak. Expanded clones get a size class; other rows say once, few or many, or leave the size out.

TGTGTCAGCAGCTTAGCCGGGACAGGGGTGCCTAATGAGCAGTTCTTC | CVSSLAGTGVPNEQFF | TRBJ2-1 | TRBD1 | NA | TRBV7-2 | 16
TGTGCCAGCACCCTCCGACCGGGGAGCCCCGATACGCAGTATTTT | CASTLRPGSPDTQYF | TRBJ2-3 | NA | NA | TRBV11-2 | 15
TGTGCCAGCAGTCCCGGGACCCACGGGAGCTACACCTTC | CASSPGTHGSYTF | TRBJ1-2 | NA | NA | TRBV6-5 | 13
TGTGCCAGCAGCCCCGACCCCGGGACCCCTCTGTATTTT | CASSPDPGTPLYF | TRBJ2-3 | NA | once | TRBV5-4 | 13
TGTGCCAGCAGTTACTCGCCCAGGTCCTACGAGCAGTACTTC | CASSYSPRSYEQYF | TRBJ2-7 | NA | NA | TRBV6-5 | 14
TGTGCCAGCAGCTTAAGGAGGGCACTAAAACCCGGCTACACCTTC | CASSLRRALKPGYTF | TRBJ1-2 | NA | NA | TRBV7-8 | 15
TGTGCCAGCAGTTTCAGAAACACCGGGGAGCTGTTTTTT | CASSFRNTGELFF | TRBJ2-2 | NA | few | TRBV27 | 13
TGTGCCAGCAGGGGGGGAGATACGCAGTATTTT | CASRGGDTQYF | TRBJ2-3 | NA | NA | TRBV2 | 11
TGTGCCAGCTCACCACCGAGCCAAGAGACCCAGTACTTC | CASSPPSQETQYF | TRBJ2-5 | NA | few | TRBV18 | 13
TGCGCCAGCAGCACTGGACAGGGCGGAAACACCATATATTTT | CASSTGQGGNTIYF | TRBJ1-3 | TRBD1 | NA | TRBV5-1 | 14
TGCGCCAGCAGCTTGGCACAGGGGGCGTTTCCCGGGGAGCTGTTTTTT | CASSLAQGAFPGELFF | TRBJ2-2 | TRBD1 | NA | TRBV5-1 | 16
TGCAGTGCTGGTGAGACCCAGTACTTC | CSAGETQYF | TRBJ2-5 | NA | NA | TRBV20-1 | 9
TGCAGCGTTGAAGGGCTTGCTGGAAACACCATATATTTT | CSVEGLAGNTIYF | TRBJ1-3 | NA | NA | TRBV29-1 | 13
TGCGCCAGCAGCTTTACCCGGGACAGTTTCTACGAGCAGTACTTC | CASSFTRDSFYEQYF | TRBJ2-7 | TRBD1 | NA | TRBV5-1 | 15